Sequencing of this T cell receptor (beta chain) was carried out in a study of CD4 T cells in relation to SARS-CoV-2 and coronaviruses. In regard to this clone: The antigen is not known.

The germline gives CDR1 SGHTA, CDR2 FQGTGA. V was pared by 0 bases and J by 2 bases, with 8 bases between. This CDR3 spans 15 amino acids. Sorted naive or memory CD4+ cells met CEF peptides for approximately ten days. Sequencing was performed with immunoSEQ multiplex PCR; in TCRdb, only in-frame clones are kept and a portion is missing. The sample lists some 43,000 clones, roughly four fifths occurring once. The source material was naive CD4+ T cells from PBMCs, cultured in vitro. Subset indicated: naive CD4+ T cells isolated by negative enrichment. The chain links TRBV7-3 to TRBJ2-1, with D perhaps matching TRBD2 (6 bases). The sequence came from an adult with COVID-19. The CDR3 spells CASSLTRDPYNEQFF. CDR3 DNA: TGTGCCAGCAGCTTAACGCGGGACCCCTACAATGAGCAGTTCTTC.